This T cell receptor (beta chain) was retrieved from a study of blood T cell repertoires in COVID-19. Study background: T cells, B-cell-depleted T cells, or PBMCs provided the cDNA or gDNA that served as material.

Original processing notes: Scientists estimated how many nucleated cells there were by amplifying reference gene primers. Data came from immunoSEQ multiplex PCR; TCRdb stores just in-frame clones and leaves some out. V and J calls and clone size come straight from that table; D and trimming were deduced from the DNA. In the table there are 55,000 to 80,000 clones, 83% of which are singletons. Germline-derived CDR1 and CDR2 are SGHDT and YYEEEE. This CDR3 has 13 residues. The junction had 4 bases not matched to a gene; V was cut back by 4 bases and J by 4 bases. This receptor was obtained from an elderly woman with acute or convalescent COVID-19. The specimen sequenced was peripheral blood. The chain employs TRBV5-6 and TRBJ1-1; TRBD1 matches 7 bases. As DNA, the CDR3 is TGTGCCAGCAGCCAGGGGGTTGTCACTGAAGCTTTCTTT. It yields the protein CASSQGVVTEAFF.